These T cell receptor beta chains were read from a single sample in a study of beta chain features in type 1 diabetes. Here immunoSEQ multiplex PCR was the method, and the copy in TCRdb shows in-frame clones only, minus some. In the table there are a few hundred thousand clones, around 10% of which are singletons. The sample taken for sequencing was central memory CD4+ T cells from blood. The receptors come from a young man with type 1 diabetes. Both conserved end residues are part of each CDR3.

TRBJ2-1 | TRBV11-2 | CASSLGGQRSYNEQFF
TRBJ2-2 | TRBV5-4 | CASSRGQGGNTGELFF
TRBJ2-1 | TRBV18 | CASSFGTENEQFF
TRBJ2-5 | TRBV5-1 | CASSLQEETQYF
TRBJ2-7 | TRBV28 | CASSLREGHPYEQYF
TRBJ2-5 | TRBV6-5 | CASSYSGGTTQYF
TRBJ1-3 | TRBV5-1 | CASSRTLVTGLGNTIYF
TRBJ1-1 | TRBV30 | CAWSPSGNTEAFF
TRBJ2-7 | TRBV28 | CASRPSSTYEQYF
TRBJ2-1 | TRBV13 | CASSFSAGDEQFF
TRBJ2-2 | TRBV28 | CASSSQGRAGELFF
TRBJ2-1 | TRBV11-3 | CASSLGRTEYNEQFF
TRBJ2-6 | TRBV6-5 | CASRTEYSGANVLTF
TRBJ1-2 | TRBV6-1 | CASSEQTGPRTF
TRBJ2-1 | TRBV5-5 | CASSLERQSSGNEQFF
TRBJ1-4 | TRBV27 | CASSLRQGAEKLFF
TRBJ1-4 | TRBV5-8 | CASTIYEKLFF
TRBJ2-7 | TRBV5-1 | CASSSGAGNYEQYF
TRBJ2-7 | TRBV28 | CATLLNYEQYF